These 19 T cell receptor beta chains came from one sample sequenced in a study of T cell repertoires in cytomegalovirus infection. TCRdb fed the reads into MiXCR, producing one record per CDR3 protein. The repertoire consists of 200,000 to 300,000 distinct CDR3 sequences, with 10% to 15% occurring once and the leading ten covering 1.5% to 2%. Sequencing was carried out using PBMCs. These receptors originate from a human donor in good health (CMV status not recorded). Some clones in this sample may be carry-over from other donors' samples.

The rearrangement joins TRBV19 to TRBJ1-2; D is undetermined. CDR1 is LNHDA, CDR2 SQIVND, per germline (reference sequence). V was cut by 7 bases and J by 4 bases, with 13 bases left in between. The CDR3 spans 13 residues. The CDR3 spells CASTPPGGYGYTF. The CDR3 DNA sequence: TGTGCCAGTACCCCACCGGGCGGCTATGGCTACACCTTC.

The chain combines TRBV7-6 with TRBJ2-7; TRBD1 matches at 8 bases. CDR3 length equals 16 residues. Germline V gene sequence: CDR1 SGHVS, CDR2 FNYEAQ. J lost 0 bases, V lost 0 bases, and 4 bases had no gene match. The CDR3 protein is CASSLARGTGSYEQYF. DNA of the CDR3: TGTGCCAGCAGCTTAGCTCGGGGGACAGGCTCCTACGAGCAGTACTTC.

This clonotype appeared many times. The chain employs TRBV27 and TRBJ1-5, with TRBD1 matching over 9 bases. The CDR3 is 14 amino acids. The germline gives CDR1 MNHEY, CDR2 SMNVEV (reference sequence). J was trimmed by 7 bases and V by 5 bases; bases with no gene match: 6. CDR3 DNA: TGTGCCAGCAGTCTACAGGGGGCAAGGCAGCCCCAGCATTTT. This encodes CASSLQGARQPQHF.

Many counts were recorded for this clonotype. V usage is TRBV7-2 and J usage is TRBJ2-2, with D maybe TRBD1 (5 bases). The CDR3 is 15 residues long. CDR1 SGHTA and CDR2 FQGNSA come from the germline V gene. Trimming left V 1 base short and J 4 bases short, with 10 bases between. The CDR3 loop reads CASSLGQGGTGELFF. Written as DNA, the CDR3 is TGTGCCAGCAGCTTAGGGCAGGGTGGCACCGGGGAGCTGTTTTTT.

Worth noting for this clonotype: Just one base apart from a much larger clone, this may be a read error. This chain links TRBV6-2 or TRBV6-3 with TRBJ1-1, with 8 bases that match TRBD1. Per germline, CDR1 MNHEY and CDR2 SVGEGT. This CDR3 region has 17 residues. CDR3: CARSYEAGGAGNTEAFF. The CDR3, as DNA: TGTGCCCGCAGTTACGAGGCAGGGGGCGCGGGGAACACTGAAGCTTTCTTT.

This clonotype was counted at least ten times. J is TRBJ1-2 and V is TRBV11-2; possibly TRBD1 for D (5 bases). The CDR3 loop spans 15 amino acids. Germline CDR1 SGHAT, CDR2 FQNNGV. Trimming removed 1 base from V and 0 bases from J, with 9 bases in between. The CDR3, as DNA: TGTGCCAGCAGCTTAGGGGGGATTACTAACTATGGCTACACCTTC. It yields the protein CASSLGGITNYGYTF. The whole variable domain, filled in from reference TRBV11-2 and TRBJ1-2, reads EAGVAQSPRYKIIEKRQSVAFWCNPISGHATLYWYQQILGQGPKLLIQFQNNGVVDDSQLPKDRFSAERLKGVDSTLKIQPAKLEDSAVYLCASSLGGITNYGYTFGSGTRLTVV.

The chain is built from TRBV28 and TRBJ2-7, with D possibly being TRBD1 or TRBD2 (5 bases each). The V end lost 10 bases, the J end lost 4 bases, and 14 bases lay between the germline ends. The CDR3 is made up of 12 amino acids. Germline CDR1 MDHEN, CDR2 SYDVKM. The CDR3 DNA reads as TGTGCCACCGGGACGGTCACATACGAGCAGTACTTC. Translation: CATGTVTYEQYF.

This chain joins TRBV7-6 and TRBJ1-5; 10 nucleotides agree with TRBD1. CDR3 length equals 16 residues. J was trimmed by 5 bases and V by 5 bases; bases with no gene match: 9. CDR1 SGHVS and CDR2 FNYEAQ come from the germline V gene. CDR3 sequence reads: CASSPPGQGKYQPQHF. For the CDR3, the DNA is TGTGCCAGCAGCCCGCCGGGACAGGGGAAGTATCAGCCCCAGCATTTT.

This clonotype was observed a handful of times. This sequence joins TRBV20-1 and TRBJ1-2, with D perhaps matching TRBD1 (5 bases). This CDR3 region has 12 residues. V lost 6 bases and J lost 5, with 13 bases in between. CDR1 is DFQATT, CDR2 SNEGSKA, per germline (reference sequence). In DNA form, the CDR3 reads TGCAGTGCCAAACAGGTCCTATATGGCTACACCTTC. This sequence encodes CSAKQVLYGYTF.

This clonotype was seen ten or more times. The CDR3 reads CASSPSAGVTYNEQFF. The CDR3 DNA reads TGTGCCAGCAGCCCTTCAGCGGGAGTGACCTACAATGAGCAGTTCTTC. The V gene is TRBV7-9, the J gene TRBJ2-1; TRBD2 matches at 8 bases. V was pared by 5 bases and J by 2 bases, with 8 bases of the junction left unmatched. There are 16 residues in the CDR3. Germline V gene lookup returns CDR1 SEHNR and CDR2 FQNEAQ (reference sequence).

This clonotype occurred many times. The chain combines TRBV7-2 with TRBJ1-1; TRBD1 is a possible D gene (6 bases). The CDR3 consists of 15 residues. Per the germline V gene, CDR1 is SGHTA and CDR2 is FQGNSA. Trimming shortened V by 1 base and J by 1 base, and 10 bases separated the two germline ends. The CDR3 reads CASSLVGAGNTEAFF. CDR3 sequence (DNA): TGTGCCAGCAGCTTAGTGGGGGCGGGGAACACTGAAGCTTTCTTT.

This chain links TRBV20-1 with TRBJ2-5; unclear D gene. Trimming pared 3 bases from V and 4 bases from J, leaving 15 bases between. The CDR3 contains 14 residues. Germline assignment: CDR1 DFQATT and CDR2 SNEGSKA (reference sequence). The CDR3 spells CSASGRLERETQYF. CDR3 sequence (DNA): TGCAGTGCTAGCGGTCGTCTGGAACGAGAGACCCAGTACTTC.

This clonotype came up many times. The chain joins TRBV7-2 to TRBJ1-2, with D perhaps TRBD1 (6 bases). There are 14 residues in the CDR3. The germline gives CDR1 SGHTA, CDR2 FQGNSA. With 3 bases removed from V and 2 bases from J, the gap between germline ends came to 10 bases. This chain's CDR3 is CASSFPGENYGYTF. CDR3 nucleotide sequence: TGTGCCAGCAGCTTCCCAGGGGAAAACTATGGCTACACCTTC.

This clonotype came up many times. The V gene is TRBV7-8, the J gene TRBJ2-3; 7 bases map to TRBD2. The CDR3 runs 16 residues. Per the germline V gene, CDR1 is SGHVS and CDR2 is FQNEAQ. Losses at the gene ends were 3 bases for V and 3 bases for J; bases not matched to a gene: 9. CDR3 sequence (DNA): TGTGCCAGCAGCTTCCTGACTGCCGGGAGGACAGATACGCAGTATTTT. Protein sequence: CASSFLTAGRTDTQYF.

The rearrangement joins TRBV2 to TRBJ2-2; 7 bases map to TRBD2. Germline V gene sequence: CDR1 SNHLY, CDR2 FYNNEI. CDR3 length: 15 residues. Unmatched junction bases numbered 4, after V lost 4 bases and J lost 2 bases. The CDR3 here is CASSGLADNTGELFF. In DNA form, the CDR3 reads TGTGCCAGCAGTGGGCTAGCGGACAACACCGGGGAGCTGTTTTTT.

This clonotype was detected a few times. The rearrangement uses TRBV18 and TRBJ2-5, with 11 bases that match TRBD2. Trimming cost V 6 bases and J 2 bases; bases outside gene matches: 8. The length of the CDR3 is 16 residues. Per the germline V gene, CDR1 is KGHSH and CDR2 is LQKENI. The CDR3 DNA follows: TGTGCCAGCTCTCCGTTCGGGACTAGCGGACAAGAGACCCAGTACTTC. Protein: CASSPFGTSGQETQYF.

This clonotype was counted at least ten times. V usage is TRBV7-2 and J usage is TRBJ2-1; TRBD2 agrees at 8 bases. The CDR3 has 15 residues. The germline CDR1 and CDR2 sequences are SGHTA and FQGNSA. V shed 7 bases, J shed 2 bases, and the junction held 7 bases outside the gene matches. In nucleotides, the CDR3 is TGTGCCAGCACCTACGCGGGGGGTACCTACAATGAGCAGTTCTTC. This translates into CASTYAGGTYNEQFF.

Ten or more counts support this clonotype. This chain connects TRBV7-2 to TRBJ1-2; possibly TRBD1 for D (6 bases). CDR1 and CDR2 (germline): SGHTA, FQGNSA. The CDR3 is 14 amino acids. The ends were cut back, 3 bases at V and 4 bases at J, with 12 bases in the middle. The CDR3 is CASSFRTVSYGYTF. As DNA, the CDR3 is TGTGCCAGCAGCTTCCGGACAGTTTCCTATGGCTACACCTTC.

A few counts support this clonotype. This chain connects TRBV20-1 to TRBJ1-1, with D perhaps matching TRBD1 (6 bases). This CDR3 contains 13 residues. Germline values: CDR1 DFQATT, CDR2 SNEGSKA (reference sequence). Deletions cut 2 bases from V and 3 bases from J, with 10 bases between. The CDR3 sequence is CSARSAGDTEAFF. The CDR3 DNA sequence: TGCAGTGCTAGATCCGCAGGGGACACTGAAGCTTTCTTT.